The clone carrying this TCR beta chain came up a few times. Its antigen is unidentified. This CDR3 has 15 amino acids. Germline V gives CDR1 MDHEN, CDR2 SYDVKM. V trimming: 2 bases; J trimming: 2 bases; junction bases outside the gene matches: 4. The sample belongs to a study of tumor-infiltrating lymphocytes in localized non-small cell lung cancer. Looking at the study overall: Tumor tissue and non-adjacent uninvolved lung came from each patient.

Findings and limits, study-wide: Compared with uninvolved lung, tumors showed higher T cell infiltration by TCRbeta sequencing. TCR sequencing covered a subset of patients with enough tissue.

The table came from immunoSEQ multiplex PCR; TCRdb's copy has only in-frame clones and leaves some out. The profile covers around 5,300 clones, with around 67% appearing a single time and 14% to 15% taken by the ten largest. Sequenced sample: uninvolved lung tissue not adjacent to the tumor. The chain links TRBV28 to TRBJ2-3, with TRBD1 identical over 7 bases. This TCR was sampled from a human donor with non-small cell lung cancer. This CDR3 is CASSLRDRYTDTQYF. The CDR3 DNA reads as TGTGCCAGCAGTTTAAGGGACAGATACACAGATACGCAGTATTTT. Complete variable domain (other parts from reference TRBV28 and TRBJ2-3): DVKVTQSSRYLVKRTGEKVFLECVQDMDHENMFWYRQDPGLGLRLIYFSYDVKMKEKGDIPEGYSVSREKKERFSLILESASTNQTSMYLCASSLRDRYTDTQYFGPGTRLTVL.